The rows below give T cell receptor beta chains drawn from one sample of a study of blood T cell repertoires in COVID-19. Clones were sequenced by immunoSEQ multiplex PCR, and TCRdb holds only the in-frame ones, with some missing. This sample has some 290,000 clones, with roughly nine tenths found just once. The sequenced material came from peripheral blood. The source of these receptors is a man younger than 35 with active or convalescent COVID-19. The conserved cysteine and the conserved F or W are not part of the CDR3 here.

V	J	CDR3
TRBV30	TRBJ1-6	AWSRQGNSPLH
TRBV5-6	TRBJ2-2	ASSLAPEAGELF
TRBV7-9	TRBJ2-7	ASAGPYEQY
TRBV13	TRBJ2-5	ASSLVGLAETQY
TRBV28	TRBJ2-6	ARQGVLLRGANVLT
TRBV15	TRBJ1-2	ATSRDGGSTLYGYT
TRBV5-1	TRBJ2-7	ASSLGERQLFPYEQY
TRBV5-1	TRBJ2-7	ASQGGQGTYEQY
TRBV13	TRBJ2-7	ASSLERSVYEQY
TRBV18	TRBJ2-3	ASSPFGGLNTDTQY
TRBV18	TRBJ2-7	ASSPLSRWEGEQY
TRBV14	TRBJ2-1	ASSQVLLNEQF
TRBV24-1	TRBJ1-1	ATSHSGIRDGNTEAF
TRBV6-5	TRBJ1-5	ARPARLSQH
TRBV28	TRBJ2-7	ASSGDSTYEQY
TRBV11-3	TRBJ1-3	ASSAGPGGAGNTIY
TRBV11-3	TRBJ2-5	ASSPGLAGVETQY
TRBV27	TRBJ2-7	ASSFSAGGTYEQY
TRBV10-3	TRBJ1-4	AIRDSGGEEKLF
TRBV11-1	TRBJ1-4	ASSPDPTAANEKLF
TRBV11-2	TRBJ2-1	ASSPRGRENEQF
TRBV3-1/TRBV3-2	TRBJ2-1	ASSQDWTSNNEQF
TRBV19	TRBJ1-3	ASSALPPGGSGNTIY
TRBV6-5	TRBJ2-5	ASSWTSDQETQY
TRBV18	TRBJ2-1	ASSPDRGADSNEQF